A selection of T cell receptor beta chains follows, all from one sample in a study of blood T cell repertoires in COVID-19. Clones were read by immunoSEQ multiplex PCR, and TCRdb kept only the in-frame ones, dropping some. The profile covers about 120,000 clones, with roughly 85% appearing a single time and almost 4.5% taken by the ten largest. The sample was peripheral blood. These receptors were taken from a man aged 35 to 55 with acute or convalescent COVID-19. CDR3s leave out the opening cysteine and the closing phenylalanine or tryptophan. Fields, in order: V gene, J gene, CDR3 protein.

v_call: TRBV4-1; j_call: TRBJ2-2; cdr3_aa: ASSHPGTDANTGELF
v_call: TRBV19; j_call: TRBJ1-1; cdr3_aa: ATGGQMNTEAF
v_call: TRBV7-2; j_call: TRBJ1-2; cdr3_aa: ASSRTGGDGYT
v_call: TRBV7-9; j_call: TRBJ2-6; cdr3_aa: ASSLVGTPGGNVLT
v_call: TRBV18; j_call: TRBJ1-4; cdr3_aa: ASNPQGRWDNEKLF
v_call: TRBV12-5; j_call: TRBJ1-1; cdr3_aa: ASGPSDSTTGEAF
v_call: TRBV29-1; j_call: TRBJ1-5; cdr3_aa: SVKGDSNQPQH
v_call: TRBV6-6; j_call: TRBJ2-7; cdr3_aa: ASSYSMTSGYEQY
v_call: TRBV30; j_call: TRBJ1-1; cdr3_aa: AWVRDRVYTEAF
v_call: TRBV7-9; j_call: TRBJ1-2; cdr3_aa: ASSFGNYGYT
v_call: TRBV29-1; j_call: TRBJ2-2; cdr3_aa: SAGSSNGELF
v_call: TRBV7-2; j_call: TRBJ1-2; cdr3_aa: ASSFTNYGYT
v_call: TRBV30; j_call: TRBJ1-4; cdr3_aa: ASAGRATNEKLF
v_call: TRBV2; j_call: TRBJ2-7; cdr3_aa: ASSYGDLYEQY
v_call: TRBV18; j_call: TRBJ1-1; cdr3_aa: ASSLKAGTEAF
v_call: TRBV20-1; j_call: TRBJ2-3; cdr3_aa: SASIPGGTDTQY
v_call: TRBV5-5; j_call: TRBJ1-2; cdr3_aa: ASSLNSQNYGYT
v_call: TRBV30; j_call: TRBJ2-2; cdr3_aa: AWHALGLAGTGELF
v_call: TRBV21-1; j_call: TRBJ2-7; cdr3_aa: ASSTTGTGNYEQY
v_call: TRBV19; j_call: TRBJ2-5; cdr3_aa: ASSMTVQETQY
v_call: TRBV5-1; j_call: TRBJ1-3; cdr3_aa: ASSLGQSSGNTIY
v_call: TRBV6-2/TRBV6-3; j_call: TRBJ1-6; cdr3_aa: ASSQGQYPNSPLH
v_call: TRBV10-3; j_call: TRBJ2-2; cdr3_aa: AISDTLAGANTGELF
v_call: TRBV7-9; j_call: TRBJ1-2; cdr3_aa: ASSLTLTTEDYGYT
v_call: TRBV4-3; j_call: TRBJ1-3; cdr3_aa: ASSQDSSAGNTIY
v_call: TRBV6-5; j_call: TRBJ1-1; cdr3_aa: ASSLARNTEAF
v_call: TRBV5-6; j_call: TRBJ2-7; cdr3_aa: ASSSYLNQDEQY
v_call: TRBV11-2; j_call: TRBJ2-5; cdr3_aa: ASSKGTSAIKETQY
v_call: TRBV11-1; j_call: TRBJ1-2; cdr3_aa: ASSRDGVYGYT
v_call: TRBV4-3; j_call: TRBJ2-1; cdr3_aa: ASSQGSAGGPYNEQF
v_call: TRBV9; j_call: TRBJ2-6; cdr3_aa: ASSFRLRDRGGAGANVLT
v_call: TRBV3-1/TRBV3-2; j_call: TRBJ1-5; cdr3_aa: ASSPSGQGASSNQPQH
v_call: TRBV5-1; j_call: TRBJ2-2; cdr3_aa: ASSSNAGGSNTGELF
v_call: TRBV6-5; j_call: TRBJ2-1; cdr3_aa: ASSYSIQGGEQF
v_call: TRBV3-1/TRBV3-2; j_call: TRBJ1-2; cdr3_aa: ASSPITLRGENGYT
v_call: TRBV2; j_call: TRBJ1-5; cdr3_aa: ASRKGTGRNQPQH
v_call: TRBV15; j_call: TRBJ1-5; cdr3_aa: ATSRDELEPQH
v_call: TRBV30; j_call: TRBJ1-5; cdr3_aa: AWGTAISAGPQH
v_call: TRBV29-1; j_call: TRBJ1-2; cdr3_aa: SAADTGGGNYGYT
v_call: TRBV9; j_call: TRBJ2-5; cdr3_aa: ASSTSDRVETQY
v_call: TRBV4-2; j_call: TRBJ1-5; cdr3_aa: ASSPPTGTAIDQPQH
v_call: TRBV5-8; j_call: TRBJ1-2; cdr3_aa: ASRKTGVDGYT
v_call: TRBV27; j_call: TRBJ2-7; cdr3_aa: ASSFGQRYEQY
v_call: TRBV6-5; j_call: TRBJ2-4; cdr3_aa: ASRTSGKNIQY
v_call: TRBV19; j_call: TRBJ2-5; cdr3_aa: ASGRLAGGQETQY